This T cell receptor beta chain came from a study of CD8+ T cells in alopecia areata. Following extraction, RNA underwent reverse transcription to cDNA, which served as the sequencing template. Some clones are missing from TCRdb's copy, which holds only in-frame ones; the method was immunoSEQ multiplex PCR. Among some 170,000 clones listed, just over 65% were seen once. A note on this clone: Its antigen remains unknown.

Study-level findings and limits: Lesional scalp exceeded normal scalp in clonality, especially in alopecia totalis/universalis.

Trimming removed 2 bases at V and 5 bases at J, with 3 bases between. Per the germline V gene, CDR1 is SEHNR and CDR2 is FQNEAQ (reference sequence). The CDR3 has 11 amino acids. This receptor was obtained from a human donor with alopecia areata. Source: CD8+ T cells sorted from blood, taken at week 0. This chain joins TRBV7-9 and TRBJ2-5; D remains ambiguous. The CDR3 nucleotides read TGTGCCAGCAGCTTACTCGAGACCCAGTACTTC. It is translated as CASSLLETQYF.